The 17 T cell receptor beta chains reported below all come from one sample, sequenced in a study of monozygotic twins with cystic fibrosis. TCRdb keeps only in-frame clones here, not all; method: immunoSEQ multiplex PCR. The sample consists of over 9,500 clones, approximately 85% of them appearing once. Sequenced sample: blood. The receptors originated from a young man with cystic fibrosis.

This clone came up a few times. The V gene is TRBV7-9, the J gene TRBJ1-1, with D possibly TRBD1 on 5 matching bases. The CDR3 totals 15 residues. The ends were cut back, 1 base at V and 1 base at J, with 10 bases in the middle. Germline V CDR1 and CDR2: SEHNR, FQNEAQ (reference sequence). The CDR3 here is CASSLDGAWNTEAFF. The CDR3, as DNA: TGTGCCAGCAGCTTAGACGGGGCGTGGAACACTGAAGCTTTCTTT. Drawing the rest from reference TRBV7-9 and TRBJ1-1, the complete variable domain is DTGVSQNPRHKITKRGQNVTFRCDPISEHNRLYWYRQTLGQGPEFLTYFQNEAQLEKSRLLSDRFSAERPKGSFSTLEIQRTEQGDSAMYLCASSLDGAWNTEAFFGQGTRLTVV.

This chain links TRBV28 with TRBJ2-2; D could derive from TRBD1 or TRBD2 (6 bases each). The V and J ends lost 8 bases and 3 bases respectively, with 13 bases between them. The CDR3 consists of 14 residues. Germline-derived CDR1 and CDR2 are MDHEN and SYDVKM. The CDR3: CASFRGEDTGELFF. As DNA, the CDR3 is TGTGCCAGCTTTAGGGGGGAGGACACCGGGGAGCTGTTTTTT. The full variable domain, completed using reference TRBV28 and TRBJ2-2, is DVKVTQSSRYLVKRTGEKVFLECVQDMDHENMFWYRQDPGLGLRLIYFSYDVKMKEKGDIPEGYSVSREKKERFSLILESASTNQTSMYLCASFRGEDTGELFFGEGSRLTVL.

The chain is built from TRBV9 and TRBJ2-7; D possibly corresponds to TRBD1 (6 bases). V was shortened by 0 bases and J by 3 bases, with 10 bases between the two germline ends. CDR3 length: 14 residues. Germline V gene sequence: CDR1 SGDLS, CDR2 YYNGEE. The CDR3 sequence is CASSVAGQDYEQYF. In DNA form, the CDR3 reads TGTGCCAGCAGCGTAGCGGGACAAGACTACGAGCAGTACTTC.

This chain joins TRBV4-2 and TRBJ1-5; possible D gene TRBD1, 6 bases. This CDR3 is built from 19 residues. The germline gives CDR1 LGHNA, CDR2 YNFKEQ. Trimming cost V 0 bases and J 11 bases, with 29 bases left between them. CDR3 residues: CASSQEGRSNRAVESAQHF. CDR3 DNA sequence: TGTGCCAGCAGCCAAGAAGGGAGGAGTAACAGGGCGGTGGAGTCGGCCCAGCATTTT.

This clone was detected only a few times. The chain employs TRBV6-1 and TRBJ2-3; tentatively, D is TRBD2 (6 bases). The ends were cut back, 2 bases at V and 3 bases at J, with 12 bases in the middle. CDR1 and CDR2 (germline): MNHNS, SASEGT. This CDR3 is 15 amino acids long. As DNA, the CDR3 is TGTGCCAGCAGTGAAAGGATCGGGAGTACAGATACGCAGTATTTT. Protein product: CASSERIGSTDTQYF.

The chain employs TRBV10-3 and TRBJ2-1, with TRBD1 as a possible D gene (7 bases). Germline V CDR1 and CDR2: ENHRY, SYGVKD. V dropped 7 bases and J dropped 8 bases, with 18 bases sitting between them. This CDR3 spans 14 amino acids. CDR3 residues: CAINKGQWGDEQFF. As DNA, the CDR3 is TGTGCCATCAATAAGGGACAGTGGGGGGATGAGCAGTTCTTC.

The rearrangement links TRBV28 to TRBJ2-3; TRBD2 is a possible D gene (6 bases). This CDR3 is built from 14 residues. V shed 3 bases and J shed 6 bases, with 13 bases lying between them. The V gene's germline CDR1 is MDHEN and CDR2 SYDVKM. CDR3 bases: TGTGCCAGCAGTTTTGGGACTCGGCGGGATACGCAGTATTTT. Translation gives CASSFGTRRDTQYF.

This rearrangement joins TRBV6-5 to TRBJ1-2, with TRBD1 matching 8 bases. Germline V CDR1 and CDR2: MNHEY, SVGAGI. The CDR3 length is 15 residues. After removal of 1 base from V and 4 bases from J, the junction contained 5 bases not matched to a gene. As DNA, the CDR3 is TGTGCCAGCAGTTACTGGACAGGGCTGGGCTATGGCTACACCTTC. This encodes CASSYWTGLGYGYTF.

V gene TRBV30 combines with J gene TRBJ2-1, with D possibly being TRBD1 (6 bases). The CDR3 contains 14 residues. Germline CDR1 is GTSNPN and CDR2 is SVGIG (reference sequence). Trimming took 2 bases from V and 4 from J, leaving 12 bases between them. The CDR3 here is CAWSYWGPYNEQFF. In nucleotides, the CDR3 is TGTGCCTGGAGTTATTGGGGGCCATACAATGAGCAGTTCTTC. Together with reference TRBV30 and TRBJ2-1, the CDR3 gives the full variable domain: SQTIHQWPATLVQPVGSPLSLECTVEGTSNPNLYWYRQAAGRGLQLLFYSVGIGQISSEVPQNLSASRPQDRQFILSSKKLLLSDSGFYLCAWSYWGPYNEQFFGPGTRLTVL.

The chain has TRBV19 and TRBJ1-1; tentative D call: TRBD1 (5 bases). The CDR3 is made up of 13 amino acids. The ends were cut back, 3 bases at V and 5 bases at J, with 10 bases in the middle. Germline V gene data show CDR1 as LNHDA and CDR2 as SQIVND (reference sequence). The CDR3 sequence is CASSIGKGTEAFF. The CDR3 bases are TGTGCCAGTAGTATTGGAAAGGGGACTGAAGCTTTCTTT.

The chain combines TRBV5-4 with TRBJ2-5; D unresolved. The V gene's germline CDR1 is SGHNT and CDR2 YYREEE (reference sequence). V lost 5 bases, J lost 3 bases, and 20 bases lay in between. The CDR3 covers 16 residues. The CDR3 coding sequence is TGTGCCAGCAGTCCACTCTCGCATACGGCTAAAGAGACCCAGTACTTC. As protein: CASSPLSHTAKETQYF.

The chain is built from TRBV4-1 and TRBJ2-2, with 7 bases lining up with TRBD1. The length of the CDR3 is 15 residues. J lost 8 bases, V lost 8 bases, and 14 bases had no gene match. CDR1 is MGHRA, CDR2 YSYEKL, per germline. CDR3 residues: CASGTPGQNSGELFF. The DNA of the CDR3 is TGCGCCAGCGGAACACCGGGACAGAATTCTGGGGAGCTGTTTTTT.

This chain connects TRBV18 to TRBJ2-3, with 7 bases fitting TRBD2. The CDR3 runs to 15 residues. From germline, CDR1 is KGHSH and CDR2 LQKENI. The ends lost 2 bases at V and 2 bases at J; junction bases unmatched: 4. CDR3 bases: TGTGCCAGCTCACCAACTAGCGCGAACACAGATACGCAGTATTTT. Translating it yields CASSPTSANTDTQYF.

The chain joins TRBV28 to TRBJ2-3; D not resolved. In germline, CDR1 is MDHEN, CDR2 SYDVKM. Trimming took off 6 bases at V and 7 bases at J, with 11 bases between the two ends. The CDR3 runs to 12 residues. The CDR3 DNA reads as TGTGCCAGCAGGCAAGGCCGGAATACGCAGTATTTT. Translating it yields CASRQGRNTQYF.

This clone was found a few times. The chain joins TRBV4-3 to TRBJ2-7; TRBD1 aligns across 8 bases. The J segment lost 5 bases and the V segment lost 0 bases, leaving 6 bases of the junction unmatched. The germline V gene encodes CDR1 LGHNA and CDR2 YSLEER. The CDR3 extends over 15 amino acids. The CDR3 reads CASSQDRGRGDEQYF. The CDR3, as DNA: TGCGCCAGCAGCCAAGACAGGGGGCGCGGGGACGAGCAGTACTTC.

The chain links TRBV30 to TRBJ2-5; D gene ambiguous. Looked up from germline, CDR1 is GTSNPN and CDR2 is SVGIG (reference sequence). The CDR3 is made up of 12 amino acids. Between the trimmed V and J ends, which lost 2 bases and 3 bases, there was a span of 7 bases. The CDR3 nucleotides are TGTGCCTGGAGTAAAATAGAAGAGACCCAGTACTTC. This translates into CAWSKIEETQYF.

V is TRBV5-5 and J is TRBJ2-1, with TRBD1 identical over 7 bases. The junction had 3 bases not matched to a gene; V was cut back by 0 bases and J by 9 bases. CDR3 length: 13 residues. Germline V gives CDR1 SGHKS, CDR2 YYEKEE (reference sequence). CDR3 amino acids: CASSLGQGGEQFF. The CDR3 DNA reads as TGTGCCAGCAGCTTGGGACAGGGTGGTGAGCAGTTCTTC.